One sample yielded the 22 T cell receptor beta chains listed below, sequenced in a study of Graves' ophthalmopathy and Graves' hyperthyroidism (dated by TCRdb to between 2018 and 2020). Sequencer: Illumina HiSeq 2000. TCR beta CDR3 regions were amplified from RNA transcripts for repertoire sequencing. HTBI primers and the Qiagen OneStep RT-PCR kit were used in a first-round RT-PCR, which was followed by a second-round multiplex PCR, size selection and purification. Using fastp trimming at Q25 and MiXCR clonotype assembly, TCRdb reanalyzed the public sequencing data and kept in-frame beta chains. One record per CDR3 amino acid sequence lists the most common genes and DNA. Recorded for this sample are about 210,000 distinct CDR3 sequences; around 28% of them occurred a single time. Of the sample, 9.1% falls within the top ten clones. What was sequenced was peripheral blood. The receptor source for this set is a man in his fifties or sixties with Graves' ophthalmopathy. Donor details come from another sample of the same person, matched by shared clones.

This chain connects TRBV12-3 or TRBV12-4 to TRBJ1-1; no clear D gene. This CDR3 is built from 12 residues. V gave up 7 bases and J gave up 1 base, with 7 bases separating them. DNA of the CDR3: TGTGCCAGCACCATCAGGAACACTGAAGCTTTCTTT. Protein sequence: CASTIRNTEAFF.

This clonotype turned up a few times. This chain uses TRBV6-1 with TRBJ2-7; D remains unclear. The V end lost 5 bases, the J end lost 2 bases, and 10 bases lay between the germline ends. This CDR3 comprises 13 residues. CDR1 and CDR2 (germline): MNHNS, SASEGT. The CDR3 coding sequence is TGTGCCAGCAGTCCGTACCCGACCTACGAGCAGTACTTC. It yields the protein CASSPYPTYEQYF.

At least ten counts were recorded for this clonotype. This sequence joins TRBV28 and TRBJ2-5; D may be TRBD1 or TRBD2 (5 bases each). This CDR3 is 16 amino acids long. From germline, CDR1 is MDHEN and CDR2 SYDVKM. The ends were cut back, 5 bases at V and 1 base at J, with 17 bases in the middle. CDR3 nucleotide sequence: TGTGCCAGCAGTCCACTAACAGGAGCGGTCCAAGAGACCCAGTACTTC. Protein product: CASSPLTGAVQETQYF. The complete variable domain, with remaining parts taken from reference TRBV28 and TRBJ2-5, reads DVKVTQSSRYLVKRTGEKVFLECVQDMDHENMFWYRQDPGLGLRLIYFSYDVKMKEKGDIPEGYSVSREKKERFSLILESASTNQTSMYLCASSPLTGAVQETQYFGPGTRLLVL.

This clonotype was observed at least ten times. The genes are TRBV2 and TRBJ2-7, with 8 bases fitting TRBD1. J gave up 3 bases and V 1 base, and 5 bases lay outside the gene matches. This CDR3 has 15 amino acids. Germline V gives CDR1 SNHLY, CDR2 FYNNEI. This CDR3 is CASSEGTGTIYEQYF. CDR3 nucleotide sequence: TGTGCCAGCAGTGAAGGGACAGGGACAATCTACGAGCAGTACTTC.

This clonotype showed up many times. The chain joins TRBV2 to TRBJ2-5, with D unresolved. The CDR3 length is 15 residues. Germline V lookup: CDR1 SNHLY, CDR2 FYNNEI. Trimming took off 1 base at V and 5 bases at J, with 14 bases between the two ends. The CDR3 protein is CASSEVGQRAETQYF. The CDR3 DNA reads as TGTGCCAGCAGTGAAGTAGGCCAACGAGCGGAGACCCAGTACTTC.

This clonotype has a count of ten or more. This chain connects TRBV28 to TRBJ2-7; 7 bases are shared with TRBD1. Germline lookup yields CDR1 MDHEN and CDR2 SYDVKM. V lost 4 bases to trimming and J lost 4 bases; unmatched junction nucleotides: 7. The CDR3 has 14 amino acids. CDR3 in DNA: TGTGCCAGCAGTTACCCTCGACAGGGATACGAGCAGTACTTC. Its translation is CASSYPRQGYEQYF. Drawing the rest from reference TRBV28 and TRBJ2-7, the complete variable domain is DVKVTQSSRYLVKRTGEKVFLECVQDMDHENMFWYRQDPGLGLRLIYFSYDVKMKEKGDIPEGYSVSREKKERFSLILESASTNQTSMYLCASSYPRQGYEQYFGPGTRLTVT.

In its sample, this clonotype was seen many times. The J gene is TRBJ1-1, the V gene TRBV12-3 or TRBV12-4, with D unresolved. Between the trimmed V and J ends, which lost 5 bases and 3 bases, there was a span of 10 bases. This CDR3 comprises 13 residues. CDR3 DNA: TGTGCCAGCAGTCCCCTAAAACACACTGAAGCTTTCTTT. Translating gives CASSPLKHTEAFF.

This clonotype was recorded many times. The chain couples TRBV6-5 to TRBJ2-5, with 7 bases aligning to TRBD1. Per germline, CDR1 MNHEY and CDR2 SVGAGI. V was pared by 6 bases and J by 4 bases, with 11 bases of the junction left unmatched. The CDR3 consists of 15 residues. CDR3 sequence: CASRGPGTARETQYF. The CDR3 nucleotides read TGTGCCAGCAGGGGACCCGGGACAGCTCGAGAGACCCAGTACTTC.

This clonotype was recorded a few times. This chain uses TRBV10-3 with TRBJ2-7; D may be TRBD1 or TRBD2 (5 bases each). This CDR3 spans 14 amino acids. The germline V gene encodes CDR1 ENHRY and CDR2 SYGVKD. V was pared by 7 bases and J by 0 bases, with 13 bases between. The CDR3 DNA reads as TGTGCCATCACGAGAGGGGAAAACTCCTACGAGCAGTACTTC. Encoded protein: CAITRGENSYEQYF.

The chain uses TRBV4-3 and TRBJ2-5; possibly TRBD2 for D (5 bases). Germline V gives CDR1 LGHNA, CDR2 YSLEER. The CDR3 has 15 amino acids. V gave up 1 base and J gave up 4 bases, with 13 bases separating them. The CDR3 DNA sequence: TGCGCCAGCAGCCAAGGGGTAGAGGGAAGAGAGACCCAGTACTTC. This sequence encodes CASSQGVEGRETQYF.

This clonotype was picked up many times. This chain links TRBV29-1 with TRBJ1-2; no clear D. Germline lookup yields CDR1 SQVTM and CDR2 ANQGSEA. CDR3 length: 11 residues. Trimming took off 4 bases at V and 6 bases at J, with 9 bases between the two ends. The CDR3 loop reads CSVGTDHGYTF. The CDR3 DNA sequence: TGCAGCGTTGGAACCGACCATGGCTACACCTTC. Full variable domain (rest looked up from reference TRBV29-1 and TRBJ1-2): SAVISQKPSRDICQRGTSLTIQCQVDSQVTMMFWYRQQPGQSLTLIATANQGSEATYESGFVIDKFPISRPNLTFSTLTVSNMSPEDSSIYLCSVGTDHGYTFGSGTRLTVV.

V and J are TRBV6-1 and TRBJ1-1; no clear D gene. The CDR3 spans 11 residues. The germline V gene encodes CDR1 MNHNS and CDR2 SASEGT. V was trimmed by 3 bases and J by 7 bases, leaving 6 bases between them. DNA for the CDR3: TGTGCCAGCAGTGACGGGGTTGAAGCTTTCTTT. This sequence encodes CASSDGVEAFF.

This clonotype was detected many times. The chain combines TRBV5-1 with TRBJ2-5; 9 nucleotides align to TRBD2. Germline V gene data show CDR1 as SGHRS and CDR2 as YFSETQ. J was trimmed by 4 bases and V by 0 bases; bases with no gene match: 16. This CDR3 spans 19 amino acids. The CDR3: CASSLGRASGIDKRETQYF. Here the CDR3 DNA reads TGCGCCAGCAGCTTGGGACGGGCTAGCGGGATTGATAAACGAGAGACCCAGTACTTC.

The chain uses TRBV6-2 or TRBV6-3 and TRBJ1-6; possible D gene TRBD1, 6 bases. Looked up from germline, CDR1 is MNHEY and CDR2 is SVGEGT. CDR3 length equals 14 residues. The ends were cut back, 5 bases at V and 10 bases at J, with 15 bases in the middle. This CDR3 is CASSRDNRRSPLHF. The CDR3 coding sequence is TGTGCCAGCAGTCGGGACAACAGGCGATCACCCCTCCACTTT.

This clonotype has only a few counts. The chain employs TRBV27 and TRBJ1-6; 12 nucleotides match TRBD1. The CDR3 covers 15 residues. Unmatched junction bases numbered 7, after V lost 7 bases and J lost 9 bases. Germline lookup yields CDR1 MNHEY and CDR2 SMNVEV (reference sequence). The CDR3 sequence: CASNPGQGALSPLHF. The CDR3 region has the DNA TGTGCCAGCAACCCGGGACAGGGGGCGCTTTCACCCCTCCACTTT.

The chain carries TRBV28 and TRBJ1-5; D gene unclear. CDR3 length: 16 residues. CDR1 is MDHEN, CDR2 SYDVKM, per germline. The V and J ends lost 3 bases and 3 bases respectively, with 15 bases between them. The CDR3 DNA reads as TGTGCCAGCAGTTTTTCGGCTGCACCCAACAATCAGCCCCAGCATTTT. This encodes CASSFSAAPNNQPQHF.

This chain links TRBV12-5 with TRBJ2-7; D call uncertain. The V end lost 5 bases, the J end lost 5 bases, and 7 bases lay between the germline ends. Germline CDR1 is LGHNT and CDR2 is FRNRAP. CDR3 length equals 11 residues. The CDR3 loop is CASGNLDEQYF. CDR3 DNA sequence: TGTGCTAGTGGTAACTTAGACGAGCAGTACTTC.

The CDR3 region is CASRDRRTLYTF. For the CDR3, the DNA is TGTGCCAGCAGAGACAGGAGAACCCTCTACACCTTC. The chain joins TRBV6-1 to TRBJ1-2; a weak D match, TRBD1 (6 bases). V lost 6 bases, J lost 10 bases, and 15 bases lay in between. CDR1 and CDR2 from the germline V gene are MNHNS and SASEGT. The CDR3 contains 12 residues.

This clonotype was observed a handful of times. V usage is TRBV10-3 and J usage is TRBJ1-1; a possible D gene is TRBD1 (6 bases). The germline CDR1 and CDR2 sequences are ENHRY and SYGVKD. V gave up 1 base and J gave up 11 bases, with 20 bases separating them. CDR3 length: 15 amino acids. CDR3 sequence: CAISEFLRGGGMAFF. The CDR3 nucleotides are TGTGCCATCAGTGAGTTCCTGAGGGGGGGAGGTATGGCTTTCTTT.

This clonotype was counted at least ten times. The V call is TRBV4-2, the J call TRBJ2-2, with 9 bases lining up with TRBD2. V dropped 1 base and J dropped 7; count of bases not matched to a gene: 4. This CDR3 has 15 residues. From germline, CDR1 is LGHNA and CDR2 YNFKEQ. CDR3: CASSQGREGGGELFF. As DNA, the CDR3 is TGTGCCAGCAGCCAAGGGCGGGAGGGTGGCGGGGAGCTGTTTTTT.

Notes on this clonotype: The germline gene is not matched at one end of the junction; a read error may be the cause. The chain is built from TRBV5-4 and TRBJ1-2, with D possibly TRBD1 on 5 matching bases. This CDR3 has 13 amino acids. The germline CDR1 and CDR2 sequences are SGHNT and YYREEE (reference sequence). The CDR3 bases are TGTGCCAGCAGTTTGGACAAAAACTATGGCTACACCTTC. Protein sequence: CASSLDKNYGYTF.

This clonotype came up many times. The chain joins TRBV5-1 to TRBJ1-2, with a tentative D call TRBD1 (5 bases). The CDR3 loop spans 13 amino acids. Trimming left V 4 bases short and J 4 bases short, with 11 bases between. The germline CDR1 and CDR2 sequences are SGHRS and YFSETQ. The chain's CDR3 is CASSLPGIYGYTF. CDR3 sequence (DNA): TGCGCCAGCAGCCTCCCAGGGATCTATGGCTACACCTTC.